This T cell receptor (beta chain) was found in a study of pediatric ulcerative colitis. The CDR3 runs 11 residues. CDR1 and CDR2 (germline): DFQATT, SNEGSKA (reference sequence). V was cut by 8 bases and J by 4 bases, with 11 bases left in between. Regarding the study as a whole: No controls had the two rectal clonotypes shared by ulcerative colitis patients. Ulcerative colitis patients shared more blood-rectal clones than controls.

The rectum was sampled with one to two pinch biopsies at colonoscopy. Sequencing was at survey level. TCRdb keeps only in-frame clones here, not all; method: immunoSEQ multiplex PCR. This table holds 30,000 or so clones, roughly three quarters found once. As concerns this clone: Its antigen is not known.

The material sequenced was gut tissue. The sequence was collected from a boy aged 10-17 years with mild ulcerative colitis. J is TRBJ1-2 and V is TRBV20-1; D not resolved. This chain's CDR3 is CSSSSRYGYTF. The CDR3 DNA reads as TGCAGTAGTAGCAGTCGCTATGGCTACACCTTC.